The rows below give T cell receptor beta chains drawn from one sample of a study of T cells in lung cancer brain metastases. Assay: immunoSEQ multiplex PCR; the TCRdb copy retains only in-frame clones and omits some. The table records fewer than 5,500 clones, approximately 85% of them present only once. The material sequenced was tumor tissue from the primary lung tumor. The source is a man aged 45-65 years with non-small cell lung cancer. The CDR3 runs from the conserved cysteine through the conserved F or W. D genes are given only for firm matches. Clone size is given for some rows only: seen once, a few or many times, or a class if the clone is expanded.

d_call,clone_size,v_call,j_call,cdr3_aa,cdr3_nt
NA,NA,TRBV30,TRBJ1-4,CAWSWRQGAEKLFF,TGTGCCTGGAGTTGGCGTCAGGGAGCTGAAAAACTGTTTTTT
NA,NA,TRBV14,TRBJ1-2,CASSQRHSQFYGYTF,TGTGCCAGCAGCCAAAGACACTCACAGTTCTATGGCTACACCTTC
NA,NA,TRBV18,TRBJ2-2,CASSPAQNTGELFF,TGTGCCAGCTCACCAGCGCAGAACACCGGGGAGCTGTTTTTT
TRBD1,NA,TRBV6-1,TRBJ2-7,CASSRDRRYEQYF,TGTGCCAGCAGTCGGGACAGGCGCTACGAGCAGTACTTC
NA,NA,TRBV5-5,TRBJ1-1,CASSLKATGPEAFF,TGTGCCAGCAGCTTGAAGGCGACAGGCCCTGAAGCTTTCTTT
TRBD1,NA,TRBV5-4,TRBJ1-1,CASSLGGRGRTEAFF,TGTGCCAGCAGCTTGGGGGGGAGGGGGCGGACTGAAGCTTTCTTT
TRBD2,NA,TRBV4-1,TRBJ2-3,CASSQSGGFGTDTQYF,TGCGCCAGCAGCCAATCGGGGGGTTTTGGCACAGATACGCAGTATTTT
TRBD1,NA,TRBV11-1,TRBJ1-1,CASSLEQGTLHEAFF,TGTGCCAGCAGCTTGGAACAGGGGACCCTCCATGAAGCTTTCTTT
NA,once,TRBV6-1,TRBJ1-1,CASSDGGQYSAFF,TGTGCCAGCAGTGACGGGGGTCAATATTCAGCTTTCTTT
TRBD1,NA,TRBV4-2,TRBJ1-4,CASSHTKRTGLNEKLFF,TGTGCCAGCAGCCACACTAAAAGGACAGGACTTAATGAAAAACTGTTTTTT
TRBD1,NA,TRBV6-1,TRBJ1-1,CASSEVDRMGTEAFF,TGTGCCAGCAGTGAAGTGGACAGGATGGGTACTGAAGCTTTCTTT
NA,NA,TRBV4-1,TRBJ1-5,CASSQWESYQPQHF,TGCGCCAGCAGCCAGTGGGAGTCTTATCAGCCCCAGCATTTT
TRBD2,once,TRBV14,TRBJ2-3,CASSQAGGRASRGTDTQYF,TGTGCCAGCAGCCAAGCCGGCGGGAGGGCCAGTAGGGGCACAGATACGCAGTATTTT
NA,NA,TRBV5-6,TRBJ1-3,CASSLAGWAGNTIYF,TGTGCCAGCAGCTTGGCCGGTTGGGCTGGAAACACCATATATTTT
NA,NA,TRBV7-2,TRBJ2-7,CASSLEAGSIYEQYF,TGTGCCAGCAGCTTAGAGGCAGGATCGATCTACGAGCAGTACTTC
TRBD2,NA,TRBV6-1,TRBJ2-3,CASTAGGPDTQYF,TGTGCCAGCACGGCGGGGGGGCCAGATACGCAGTATTTT
TRBD1,once,TRBV7-9,TRBJ1-2,CASSLDGQGYYGYTF,TGTGCCAGCAGCTTGGATGGACAGGGCTACTATGGCTACACCTTC
TRBD1,NA,TRBV19,TRBJ2-1,CASLLTGEASPGRNEQFF,TGTGCCAGTCTCCTTACAGGGGAAGCTAGCCCTGGACGCAATGAGCAGTTCTTC
TRBD2,NA,TRBV9,TRBJ2-2,CASSGLAGGAGELFF,TGTGCCAGCAGCGGCTTAGCGGGTGGCGCCGGGGAGCTGTTTTTT
TRBD1,once,TRBV28,TRBJ2-1,CASSQPGQGSNEQFF,TGTGCCAGCAGTCAACCGGGACAGGGGTCCAATGAGCAGTTCTTC
NA,NA,TRBV2,TRBJ2-7,CASSEPLRSLSSYEQYF,TGTGCCAGCAGTGAACCCCTAAGGAGCTTGAGCTCCTACGAGCAGTACTTC
NA,NA,TRBV9,TRBJ2-2,CASSRRGGVTGELFF,TGTGCCAGCAGCCGAAGAGGGGGAGTCACCGGGGAGCTGTTTTTT
TRBD1,NA,TRBV29-1,TRBJ2-7,CSAGQDYEQYF,TGCAGCGCCGGACAGGACTACGAGCAGTACTTC
NA,NA,TRBV27,TRBJ2-3,CASSLRGGPSSTDTQYF,TGTGCCAGCAGTTTAAGGGGTGGCCCCAGTAGTACAGATACGCAGTATTTT
NA,few,TRBV7-3,TRBJ2-7,CASSLTNGDSYEQYF,TGTGCCAGCAGCTTAACAAACGGGGACTCCTACGAGCAGTACTTC
NA,few,TRBV5-4,TRBJ1-1,CASSPEAGIMNTEAFF,TGTGCCAGCAGCCCGGAGGCAGGAATCATGAACACTGAAGCTTTCTTT
TRBD1,once,TRBV2,TRBJ1-6,CASFPGQGASPLHF,TGTGCCAGCTTCCCGGGACAGGGGGCTTCACCCCTCCATTTT
TRBD1,NA,TRBV5-1,TRBJ2-4,CASSLLGTGQAKNIQYF,TGCGCCAGCAGCTTGCTAGGGACAGGTCAAGCCAAAAACATTCAGTACTTC
TRBD1,few,TRBV2,TRBJ1-6,CASSEDRGYSPLHF,TGTGCCAGCAGTGAGGACAGGGGGTATTCACCCCTCCACTTT
NA,NA,TRBV9,TRBJ2-1,CASSQPNNEQFF,TGTGCCAGCAGTCAACCTAACAATGAGCAGTTCTTC
NA,NA,TRBV2,TRBJ2-5,CASSEDAEETQYF,TGTGCCAGCAGTGAGGACGCCGAAGAGACCCAGTACTTC
NA,few,TRBV6-5,TRBJ1-1,CASRSHSTGGTEAFF,TGTGCCAGCAGATCCCATTCGACAGGTGGCACTGAAGCTTTCTTT
NA,NA,TRBV5-1,TRBJ2-5,CASGAFTLQETQYF,TGCGCCAGCGGGGCTTTTACTTTACAAGAGACCCAGTACTTC
NA,NA,TRBV30,TRBJ1-6,CAWSGSMGGNSPLHF,TGTGCCTGGAGTGGCTCGATGGGAGGCAATTCACCCCTCCACTTT
NA,once,TRBV4-2,TRBJ2-6,CASSQGDRRSGANVLTF,TGTGCCAGCAGCCAAGGGGACCGCCGCTCTGGGGCCAACGTCCTGACTTTC
TRBD2,NA,TRBV29-1,TRBJ2-4,CSVGIGREGIQYF,TGCAGCGTTGGAATAGGGCGGGAGGGCATTCAGTACTTC
NA,NA,TRBV27,TRBJ1-5,CASSLVKNQPQHF,TGTGCCAGCAGTTTGGTGAAAAATCAGCCCCAGCATTTT
NA,NA,TRBV11-2,TRBJ1-1,CASSLRESNTEAFF,TGTGCCAGCAGCTTGCGGGAATCGAACACTGAAGCTTTCTTT
NA,NA,TRBV5-6,TRBJ1-1,CASSLGQDNTEAFF,TGTGCCAGCAGCTTGGGACAGGACAACACTGAAGCTTTCTTT
NA,NA,TRBV19,TRBJ2-1,CATNRAGINEQFF,TGTGCCACGAACAGGGCGGGGATCAATGAGCAGTTCTTC
NA,once,TRBV25-1,TRBJ1-4,CASRRSTNEKLFF,TGTGCCAGCAGGAGATCAACTAATGAAAAACTGTTTTTT
TRBD1,NA,TRBV5-1,TRBJ1-6,CASSSTGTGVSPLHF,TGCGCCAGCAGCTCCACCGGGACAGGGGTCTCACCCCTCCACTTT
NA,NA,TRBV9,TRBJ2-5,CASSPRGYSAETQYF,TGTGCCAGCAGCCCACGAGGGTATAGCGCAGAGACCCAGTACTTC
TRBD1,once,TRBV19,TRBJ1-1,CASSADREKNTEAFF,TGTGCCAGTAGTGCGGACAGGGAGAAGAACACTGAAGCTTTCTTT
TRBD1,once,TRBV5-1,TRBJ2-7,CASSWTGSSAYEQYF,TGCGCCAGCAGCTGGACAGGGAGTTCAGCCTACGAGCAGTACTTC
TRBD1,NA,TRBV7-9,TRBJ1-2,CASSFTGGAGYGYTF,TGTGCCAGCAGCTTTACAGGGGGCGCCGGCTATGGCTACACCTTC